Presented here are 6 T cell receptor beta chains from one specimen sequenced in a study of beta chain features in type 1 diabetes. Expressed TCRB transcripts were sequenced because the entire RNA isolate underwent reverse transcription. Libraries were prepared by immunoSEQ multiplex PCR; TCRdb keeps only in-frame clonotypes and omits some of them. The data show around 44,000 clones, about half seen once. Sequencing input: stem cell memory CD4+ T cells from blood. These receptor sequences come from a woman in her thirties in good health.

The chain couples TRBV19 to TRBJ1-5; 7 positions agree with TRBD1. CDR1 is LNHDA, CDR2 SQIVND, per germline (reference sequence). V dropped 5 bases and J dropped 3; count of bases not matched to a gene: 13. The CDR3 has 17 amino acids. As DNA, the CDR3 is TGTGCCAGTAGTGCGGGCTCCGGGACAGTTAACAATCAGCCCCAGCATTTT. It encodes CASSAGSGTVNNQPQHF.

V gene TRBV30 combines with J gene TRBJ2-7; TRBD1 matches at 9 bases. V was clipped by 3 bases and J by 7 bases; unmatched bases: 7. CDR3 length: 13 residues. The germline V gene has CDR1 GTSNPN and CDR2 SVGIG (reference sequence). CDR3 amino acids: CAWRGQGTGEQYF. The CDR3 DNA reads as TGTGCCTGGAGGGGACAGGGAACAGGGGAGCAGTACTTC.

V gene TRBV6-5 combines with J gene TRBJ2-3; possibly TRBD2 for D (6 bases). The V and J ends lost 0 bases and 8 bases respectively, with 15 bases between them. Germline-derived CDR1 and CDR2 are MNHEY and SVGAGI. The CDR3 consists of 15 residues. The CDR3 loop is CASSYSLAELVTQYF. The CDR3 DNA is TGTGCCAGCAGTTACTCGTTAGCGGAGCTGGTTACGCAGTATTTT.

The chain has TRBV7-2 and TRBJ2-7, with D possibly being TRBD1 (5 bases). Germline CDR1 and CDR2: SGHTA and FQGNSA. V lost 3 bases, J lost 3 bases, and 9 bases lay in between. The CDR3 extends over 13 amino acids. The CDR3 region has the DNA TGTGCCAGCAGCTTGGGGCAGATCTACGAGCAGTACTTC. It codes for CASSLGQIYEQYF.

This rearrangement joins TRBV7-6 to TRBJ2-7; D uncertain. Trimming removed 0 bases at V and 5 bases at J, with 2 bases between. The germline V gene encodes CDR1 SGHVS and CDR2 FNYEAQ. The CDR3 is made up of 11 amino acids. CDR3 amino acids: CASSLANEQYF. The DNA of the CDR3 is TGTGCCAGCAGCTTAGCTAACGAGCAGTACTTC.

The gene calls are TRBV18 and TRBJ2-7, with 9 bases aligning to TRBD1. The CDR3 has 14 amino acids. V trimming: 3 bases; J trimming: 3 bases; junction bases outside the gene matches: 3. Germline V gene data show CDR1 as KGHSH and CDR2 as LQKENI. CDR3 nucleotide sequence: TGTGCCAGCTCACCGGGGACAGGGCTCTACGAGCAGTACTTC. Its translation is CASSPGTGLYEQYF.